This T cell receptor (beta chain) was obtained from a study of T cell repertoires in aging, cancer and after chemotherapy. Study context: Paired samples before and after chemotherapy came from chronic lymphocytic leukemia patients on fludarabine- or bendamustine-based regimens. Some 9.4 million TCR reads made up the full dataset.

Rearranged V-D-J TRB sequences were amplified with a mixed TRB-A/B primer pool. TCRdb redid the calling of the multiplex PCR reads with MiXCR, one entry per CDR3 protein. The table includes 2,600 or so distinct CDR3 sequences, 50% to 70% detected once. Peripheral blood genomic DNA, not sorted cells or RNA, was the template. On this clonotype itself: Its specificity is not known.

Whole-study results and caveats: Loss of evenness, beyond lost richness, contributed to age-related TCR diversity decline in cancer patients.

V lost 8 bases to trimming and J lost 3 bases; unmatched junction nucleotides: 6. This CDR3 spans 15 amino acids. Germline V lookup: CDR1 SEHNR, CDR2 FQNEAQ (reference sequence). The chain recombines TRBV7-9 with TRBJ2-3; 12 bases match TRBD2. The sequence was obtained from a human donor with a blood cancer. Sample: blood. The CDR3 sequence: CASEASGGATDTQYF. The CDR3, as DNA: TGTGCCAGCGAGGCTAGCGGGGGGGCAACAGATACGCAGTATTTT. Full variable domain (outside the CDR3, taken from reference TRBV7-9 and TRBJ2-3): DTGVSQNPRHKITKRGQNVTFRCDPISEHNRLYWYRQTLGQGPEFLTYFQNEAQLEKSRLLSDRFSAERPKGSFSTLEIQRTEQGDSAMYLCASEASGGATDTQYFGPGTRLTVL.